This passage covers 28 T cell receptor beta chains from one sample sequenced in a study of cytomegalovirus exposure and HLA in healthy donors. 60 Vbeta and 13 Jbeta primers were used in PCR. Measured with immunoSEQ multiplex PCR; TCRdb has only the in-frame clones, and not every one. This repertoire shows around 280,000 clones, about 90% found once; its top ten account for roughly 2%. The material sequenced was PBMCs. The receptor set was obtained from a woman aged 18-29 years in good health and CMV-seronegative.

The chain recombines TRBV6-1 with TRBJ2-1; possibly TRBD1 for D (6 bases). Germline-derived CDR1 and CDR2 are MNHNS and SASEGT. This CDR3 has 13 amino acids. V lost 5 bases and J 6 bases, leaving 11 bases between the germline ends. In DNA form, the CDR3 reads TGTGCCAGCAGTCACAGGGTTCCCAATGAGCAGTTCTTC. Its protein product is CASSHRVPNEQFF.

This clone was counted a single time. The chain uses TRBV9 and TRBJ2-7, with 10 bases aligning to TRBD2. Per the germline V gene, CDR1 is SGDLS and CDR2 is YYNGEE. This CDR3 region has 16 residues. Unmatched junction bases numbered 11, after V lost 4 bases and J lost 4 bases. The CDR3 sequence is CASSPISGGAVYEQYF. DNA for the CDR3: TGTGCCAGCAGCCCAATCAGCGGGGGGGCCGTTTACGAGCAGTACTTC.

The gene calls are TRBV18 and TRBJ1-1; TRBD1 might be the D (6 bases). The CDR3 sequence is 16 residues long. The V gene lost 0 bases and the J gene lost 5 bases, with 16 bases spanning the gap. In germline, CDR1 is KGHSH, CDR2 LQKENI. The CDR3 region has the DNA TGTGCCAGCTCACCACCACGTATTGAGGGGGGGACTGAAGCTTTCTTT. This sequence encodes CASSPPRIEGGTEAFF.

The rearrangement joins TRBV6-5 to TRBJ1-1; D is possibly TRBD1 (6 bases). Trimming cost V 4 bases and J 0 bases, with 12 bases left between them. The CDR3 is made up of 15 amino acids. Germline V gene sequence: CDR1 MNHEY, CDR2 SVGAGI. The CDR3 sequence is CASSSTDRLNTEAFF. DNA of the CDR3: TGTGCCAGCAGTTCCACCGACAGGTTGAACACTGAAGCTTTCTTT.

This sequence joins TRBV5-1 and TRBJ2-3; possible D gene TRBD2, 6 bases. This CDR3 is built from 16 residues. Deletions cut 2 bases from V and 1 base from J, with 14 bases between. Per germline, CDR1 SGHRS and CDR2 YFSETQ. CDR3 DNA: TGCGCCAGCAGCTTCTTGTACGGCGGGGGCACAGATACGCAGTATTTT. Protein sequence: CASSFLYGGGTDTQYF.

The CDR3 nucleotides read TGTGCCTGGAGTTTAGGAGTTTCTTTCTTT. Translation: CAWSLGVSFF. The chain recombines TRBV30 with TRBJ1-1, with D unresolved. Trimming took off 2 bases at V and 12 bases at J, with 10 bases between the two ends. Germline CDR1 and CDR2: GTSNPN and SVGIG (reference sequence). The CDR3 covers 10 residues.

The chain uses TRBV11-2 and TRBJ2-2, with TRBD1 matching 8 bases. With V trimmed by 5 bases and J by 2 bases, 7 bases remained unmatched. Germline CDR1 and CDR2: SGHAT and FQNNGV. This CDR3 contains 16 residues. CDR3 region: CASSTAGGFNTGELFF. The CDR3 DNA follows: TGTGCCAGCAGCACGGCAGGGGGCTTCAACACCGGGGAGCTGTTTTTT. Full variable domain (rest looked up from reference TRBV11-2 and TRBJ2-2): EAGVAQSPRYKIIEKRQSVAFWCNPISGHATLYWYQQILGQGPKLLIQFQNNGVVDDSQLPKDRFSAERLKGVDSTLKIQPAKLEDSAVYLCASSTAGGFNTGELFFGEGSRLTVL.

The chain couples TRBV6-1 to TRBJ1-5, with D perhaps matching TRBD1 (5 bases). Trimming pared 1 base from V and 16 bases from J, leaving 11 bases between. CDR1 and CDR2 (germline): MNHNS, SASEGT. There are 11 residues in the CDR3. The CDR3 DNA is TGTGCCAGCAGTGAAGGGGGCCACGGACATTTT. Its protein product is CASSEGGHGHF.

A single count supports this clone. This rearrangement joins TRBV30 to TRBJ2-5; no firm D call. V was shortened by 0 bases and J by 5 bases, with 10 bases between the two germline ends. The CDR3 length is 13 residues. Germline assignment: CDR1 GTSNPN and CDR2 SVGIG (reference sequence). The CDR3 here is CAWSVLLVETQYF. CDR3 nucleotide sequence: TGTGCCTGGAGTGTACTGCTTGTGGAGACCCAGTACTTC. The entire variable domain, with the rest obtained from reference TRBV30 and TRBJ2-5, is as follows: SQTIHQWPATLVQPVGSPLSLECTVEGTSNPNLYWYRQAAGRGLQLLFYSVGIGQISSEVPQNLSASRPQDRQFILSSKKLLLSDSGFYLCAWSVLLVETQYFGPGTRLLVL.

The rearrangement uses TRBV18 and TRBJ2-3, with 13 nucleotides matching TRBD2. Germline CDR1 and CDR2: KGHSH and LQKENI. The CDR3 totals 15 residues. With V trimmed by 3 bases and J by 6 bases, 3 bases remained unmatched. The CDR3 sequence: CASSPRLAGGDTQYF. CDR3 in DNA: TGTGCCAGCTCACCCAGACTAGCGGGGGGCGATACGCAGTATTTT.

The V and J genes are TRBV10-3 and TRBJ1-2; 11 bases are a match to TRBD1. There are 17 residues in the CDR3. V trimming: 7 bases; J trimming: 0 bases; junction bases outside the gene matches: 10. Per germline, CDR1 ENHRY and CDR2 SYGVKD. CDR3: CAIIASDRGHSNYGYTF. The CDR3 DNA follows: TGTGCCATCATTGCATCGGACAGGGGGCATTCTAACTATGGCTACACCTTC.

This clone was seen a few times. CDR3: CASSVGQNNQPQHF. The CDR3 DNA follows: TGTGCCAGCAGTGTTGGACAGAACAATCAGCCCCAGCATTTT. The chain employs TRBV2 and TRBJ1-5; TRBD1 is a possible D gene (6 bases). V lost 4 bases and J 3 bases, leaving 10 bases between the germline ends. Germline V gene lookup returns CDR1 SNHLY and CDR2 FYNNEI. CDR3 length equals 14 residues.

The chain uses TRBV7-2 and TRBJ2-7; no firm D call. This CDR3 is 12 amino acids long. The ends were cut back, 4 bases at V and 2 bases at J, with 6 bases in the middle. In germline, CDR1 is SGHTA, CDR2 FQGNSA. The CDR3 spells CASSSTPYEQYF. The CDR3 DNA is TGTGCCAGCAGCTCGACACCCTACGAGCAGTACTTC.

The chain employs TRBV7-9 and TRBJ1-4; unclear D gene. Trimming took off 1 base at V and 7 bases at J, with 10 bases between the two ends. This CDR3 has 14 residues. Germline CDR1 and CDR2: SEHNR and FQNEAQ (reference sequence). The CDR3 sequence: CASSLGDGSEKLFF. In DNA, the CDR3 is TGTGCCAGCAGCTTAGGAGATGGGAGTGAAAAACTGTTTTTT. The variable domain in full, with the rest retrieved from reference TRBV7-9 and TRBJ1-4, is DTGVSQNPRHKITKRGQNVTFRCDPISEHNRLYWYRQTLGQGPEFLTYFQNEAQLEKSRLLSDRFSAERPKGSFSTLEIQRTEQGDSAMYLCASSLGDGSEKLFFGSGTQLSVL.

This chain connects TRBV11-2 to TRBJ1-1, with 10 positions matching TRBD1. CDR3 length: 14 amino acids. V lost 3 bases, J lost 3 bases, and 1 base stayed unmatched. Per the germline V gene, CDR1 is SGHAT and CDR2 is FQNNGV. CDR3 sequence reads: CASSFGTGDTEAFF. For the CDR3, the DNA is TGTGCCAGCAGCTTTGGGACAGGGGACACTGAAGCTTTCTTT.

This sequence joins TRBV7-8 and TRBJ2-7; TRBD1 might be the D (6 bases). The V and J ends lost 5 bases and 3 bases respectively, with 11 bases between them. This CDR3 is built from 13 residues. Per germline, CDR1 SGHVS and CDR2 FQNEAQ. The CDR3 bases are TGTGCCAGCAGCCGACAGGCAAACTACGAGCAGTACTTC. Translating gives CASSRQANYEQYF.

V gene TRBV5-4 combines with J gene TRBJ2-3; TRBD2 matches 8 bases. The CDR3 sequence is 16 residues long. CDR1 and CDR2 (germline): SGHNT, YYREEE (reference sequence). V lost 3 bases, J lost 3 bases, and 9 bases stayed unmatched. The chain's CDR3 is CASSSLGGGPTDTQYF. As DNA, the CDR3 is TGTGCCAGCAGCTCTCTTGGCGGGGGGCCGACAGATACGCAGTATTTT. The full variable domain, completed using reference TRBV5-4 and TRBJ2-3, is ETGVTQSPTHLIKTRGQQVTLRCSSQSGHNTVSWYQQALGQGPQFIFQYYREEENGRGNFPPRFSGLQFPNYSSELNVNALELDDSALYLCASSSLGGGPTDTQYFGPGTRLTVL.

This chain uses TRBV7-9 with TRBJ2-1; 10 bases match TRBD2. The germline V gene has CDR1 SEHNR and CDR2 FQNEAQ (reference sequence). J gave up 4 bases and V 3 bases, and 6 bases lay outside the gene matches. This CDR3 comprises 16 residues. This CDR3 reads CASSLLERGGYNEQFF. CDR3 DNA sequence: TGTGCCAGCAGCTTGCTAGAGCGGGGGGGATACAATGAGCAGTTCTTC.

This clone was detected only once. The chain carries TRBV6-1 and TRBJ2-7; 7 bases fit TRBD1. V dropped 5 bases and J dropped 7; count of bases not matched to a gene: 11. CDR1 and CDR2 from the germline V gene are MNHNS and SASEGT. The CDR3 runs to 14 residues. CDR3 sequence: CASSKTDRSREQYF. The CDR3 bases are TGTGCCAGCAGTAAAACGGACAGGTCTCGGGAGCAGTACTTC.

This clone was detected a few times. The V and J genes are TRBV5-1 and TRBJ2-5; 8 bases match TRBD1. There are 14 residues in the CDR3. The germline V gene encodes CDR1 SGHRS and CDR2 YFSETQ. With 5 bases clipped from V and 3 bases from J, the junction kept 6 bases outside the gene matches. The chain's CDR3 is CASSLQGVEETQYF. CDR3 in DNA: TGCGCCAGCAGTTTACAGGGGGTGGAAGAGACCCAGTACTTC.

V and J are TRBV5-1 and TRBJ2-1; 9 positions match TRBD2. This CDR3 has 15 residues. V lost 5 bases, J lost 8 bases, and 11 bases stayed unmatched. Germline-derived CDR1 and CDR2 are SGHRS and YFSETQ. CDR3 residues: CASRSSAGGPDEQFF. The CDR3 nucleotides are TGCGCCAGCAGGAGTAGCGCGGGGGGGCCAGATGAGCAGTTCTTC.

The J gene is TRBJ2-5, the V gene TRBV7-9, with a possible D match to TRBD1 (6 bases). This CDR3 contains 17 residues. V lost 5 bases to trimming and J lost 2 bases, with 21 bases between them. Looked up from germline, CDR1 is SEHNR and CDR2 is FQNEAQ (reference sequence). The CDR3 loop is CASSPGSWLGAQETQYF. The CDR3 region has the DNA TGTGCCAGCAGCCCCGGTTCGTGGTTGGGGGCACAAGAGACCCAGTACTTC. The full variable domain, completed using reference TRBV7-9 and TRBJ2-5, is DTGVSQNPRHKITKRGQNVTFRCDPISEHNRLYWYRQTLGQGPEFLTYFQNEAQLEKSRLLSDRFSAERPKGSFSTLEIQRTEQGDSAMYLCASSPGSWLGAQETQYFGPGTRLLVL.

V and J are TRBV4-1 and TRBJ1-4; no reliable D call. V lost 4 bases and J 8 bases, leaving 8 bases between the germline ends. The CDR3 covers 12 residues. CDR1 is MGHRA and CDR2 is YSYEKL in the germline V gene. The CDR3 protein is CASSRPGEKLFF. In DNA form, the CDR3 reads TGCGCCAGCAGCCGTCCGGGGGAAAAACTGTTTTTT.

The chain carries TRBV19 and TRBJ1-3, with D tentatively TRBD1 (5 bases). Germline loops: CDR1 LNHDA, CDR2 SQIVND (reference sequence). This CDR3 region has 15 residues. Trimming removed 10 bases at V and 0 bases at J, with 16 bases between. CDR3 coding DNA: TGTGCCACCCAAGAGCGGGGGGGCTCTGGAAACACCATATATTTT. It specifies CATQERGGSGNTIYF.

The chain combines TRBV6-6 with TRBJ1-1, with 10 bases aligning to TRBD1. Trimming removed 5 bases from V and 3 bases from J; junction bases left unmatched: 6. The CDR3 runs to 15 residues. CDR1 is MNHNY, CDR2 SVGAGI, per germline (reference sequence). CDR3 in DNA: TGTGCCAGCAGTCCTCCGGGACAGGGGTACACTGAAGCTTTCTTT. Translation: CASSPPGQGYTEAFF.

In DNA form, the CDR3 reads TGTGCCAGCAGCTTGGGAGAGGCTGGAAACACCATATATTTT. This translates into CASSLGEAGNTIYF. The chain links TRBV5-8 to TRBJ1-3; unclear D gene. Per germline, CDR1 SGHTS and CDR2 YDEGEE. V lost 0 bases and J 2 bases, leaving 6 bases between the germline ends. The CDR3 runs to 14 residues.

The CDR3 region has the DNA TGTGCCAGCAGTGAAATAGGGGTGGGTCAGCCCCAGCATTTT. Residues: CASSEIGVGQPQHF. This chain uses TRBV6-1 with TRBJ1-5; D may be TRBD1 (5 bases). The V end was cut by 2 bases, the J end by 6 bases, with 11 bases between. The CDR3 totals 14 residues. Germline values: CDR1 MNHNS, CDR2 SASEGT.

This chain connects TRBV5-1 to TRBJ1-4; D may be TRBD1 (5 bases). Germline CDR1 is SGHRS and CDR2 is YFSETQ. V was trimmed by 2 bases and J by 5 bases, leaving 10 bases between them. CDR3 length: 14 residues. The chain's CDR3 is CASSLKGANEKLFF. CDR3 DNA sequence: TGCGCCAGCAGCTTAAAAGGGGCAAATGAAAAACTGTTTTTT.